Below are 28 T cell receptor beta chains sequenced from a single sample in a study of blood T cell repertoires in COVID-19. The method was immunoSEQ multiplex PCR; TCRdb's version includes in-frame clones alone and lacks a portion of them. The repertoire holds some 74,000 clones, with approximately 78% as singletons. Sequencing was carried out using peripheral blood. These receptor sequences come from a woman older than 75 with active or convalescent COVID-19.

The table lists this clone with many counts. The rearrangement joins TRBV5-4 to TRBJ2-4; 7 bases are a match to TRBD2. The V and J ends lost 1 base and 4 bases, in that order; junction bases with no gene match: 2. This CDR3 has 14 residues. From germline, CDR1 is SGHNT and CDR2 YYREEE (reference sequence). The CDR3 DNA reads TGTGCCAGCAGCTTGATGGGGGGGAAAAACATTCAGTACTTC. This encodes CASSLMGGKNIQYF.

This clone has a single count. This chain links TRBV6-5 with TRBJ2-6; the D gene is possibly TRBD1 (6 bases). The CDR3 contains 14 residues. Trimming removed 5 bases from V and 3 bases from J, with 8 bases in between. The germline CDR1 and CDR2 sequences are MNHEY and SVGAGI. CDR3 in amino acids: CASSTGYGANVLTF. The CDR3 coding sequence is TGTGCCAGCAGTACAGGGTATGGGGCCAACGTCCTGACTTTC.

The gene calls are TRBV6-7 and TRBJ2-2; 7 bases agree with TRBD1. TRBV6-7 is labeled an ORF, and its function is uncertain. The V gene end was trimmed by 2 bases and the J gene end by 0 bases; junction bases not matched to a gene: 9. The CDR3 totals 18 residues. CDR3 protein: CASSYHDGGQSNTGELFF. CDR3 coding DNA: TGTGCCAGCAGTTACCACGATGGGGGACAGTCGAACACCGGGGAGCTGTTTTTT.

The CDR3 DNA sequence: TGCGCCAGCAGCATCGACAACTACGAGCAGTACTTC. Its protein is CASSIDNYEQYF. V usage is TRBV5-1 and J usage is TRBJ2-7; no reliable D call. CDR3 length: 12 residues. Trimming left V 4 bases short and J 3 bases short, with 8 bases between. Germline V gene data show CDR1 as SGHRS and CDR2 as YFSETQ. Filled out from reference TRBV5-1 and TRBJ2-7, the complete variable domain reads KAGVTQTPRYLIKTRGQQVTLSCSPISGHRSVSWYQQTPGQGLQFLFEYFSETQRNKGNFPGRFSGRQFSNSRSEMNVSTLELGDSALYLCASSIDNYEQYFGPGTRLTVT.

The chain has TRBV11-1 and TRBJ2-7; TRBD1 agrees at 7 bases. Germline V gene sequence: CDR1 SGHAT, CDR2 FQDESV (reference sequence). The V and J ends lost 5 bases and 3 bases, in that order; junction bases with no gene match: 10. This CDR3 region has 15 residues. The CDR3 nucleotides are TGTGCCAGCAGCACACGGACAGGAACAAACTACGAGCAGTACTTC. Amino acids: CASSTRTGTNYEQYF. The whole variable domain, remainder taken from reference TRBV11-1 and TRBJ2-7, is EAEVAQSPRYKITEKSQAVAFWCDPISGHATLYWYRQILGQGPELLVQFQDESVVDDSQLPKDRFSAERLKGVDSTLKIQPAELGDSAMYLCASSTRTGTNYEQYFGPGTRLTVT.

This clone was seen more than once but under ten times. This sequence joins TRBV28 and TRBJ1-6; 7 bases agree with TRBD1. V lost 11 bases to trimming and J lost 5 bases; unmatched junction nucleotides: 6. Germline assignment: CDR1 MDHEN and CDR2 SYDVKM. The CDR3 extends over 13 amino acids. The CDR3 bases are TGTGCCGGTCAGGGACAGAATAATTCACCCCTCCACTTT. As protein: CAGQGQNNSPLHF.

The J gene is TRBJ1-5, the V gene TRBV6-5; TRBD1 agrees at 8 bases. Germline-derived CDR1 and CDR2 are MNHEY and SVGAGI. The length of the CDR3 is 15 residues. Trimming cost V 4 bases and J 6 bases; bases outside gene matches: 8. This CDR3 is CASSSDREKGQPQHF. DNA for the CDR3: TGTGCCAGCAGTTCGGACAGGGAGAAGGGTCAGCCCCAGCATTTT.

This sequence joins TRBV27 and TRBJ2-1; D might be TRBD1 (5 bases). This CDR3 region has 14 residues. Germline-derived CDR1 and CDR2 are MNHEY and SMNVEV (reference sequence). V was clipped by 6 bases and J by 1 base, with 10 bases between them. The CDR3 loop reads CASSSGLSYNEQFF. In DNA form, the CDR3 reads TGTGCCAGCAGCTCAGGGTTATCCTACAATGAGCAGTTCTTC.

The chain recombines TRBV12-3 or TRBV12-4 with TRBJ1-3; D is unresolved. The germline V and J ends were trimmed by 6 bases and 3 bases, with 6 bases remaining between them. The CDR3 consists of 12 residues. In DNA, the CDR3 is TGTGCCAGCAGACCCTATGGAAACACCATATATTTT. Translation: CASRPYGNTIYF.

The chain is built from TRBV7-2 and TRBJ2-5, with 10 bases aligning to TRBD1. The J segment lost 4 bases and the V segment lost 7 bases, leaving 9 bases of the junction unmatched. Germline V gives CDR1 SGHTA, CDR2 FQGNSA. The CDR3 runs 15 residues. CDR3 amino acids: CASTFAGTGVETQYF. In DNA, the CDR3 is TGTGCCAGCACCTTTGCCGGGACAGGGGTAGAGACCCAGTACTTC.

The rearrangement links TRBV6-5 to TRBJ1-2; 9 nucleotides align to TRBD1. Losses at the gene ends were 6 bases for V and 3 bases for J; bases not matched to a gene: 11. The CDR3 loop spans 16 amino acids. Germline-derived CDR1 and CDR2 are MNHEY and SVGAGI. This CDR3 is CASSYTWTGADYGYTF. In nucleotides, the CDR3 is TGTGCCAGCAGCTACACATGGACAGGGGCGGACTATGGCTACACCTTC.

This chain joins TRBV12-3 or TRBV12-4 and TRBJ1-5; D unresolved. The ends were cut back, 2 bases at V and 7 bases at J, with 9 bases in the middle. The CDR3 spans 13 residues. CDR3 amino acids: CASSLTGNQPQHF. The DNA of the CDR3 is TGTGCCAGCAGTTTAACGGGGAACCAGCCCCAGCATTTT.

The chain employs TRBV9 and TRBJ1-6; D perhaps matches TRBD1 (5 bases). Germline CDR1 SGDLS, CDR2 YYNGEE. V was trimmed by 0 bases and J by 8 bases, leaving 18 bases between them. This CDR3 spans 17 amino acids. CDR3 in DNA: TGTGCCAGCAGCGTAGAGGGGACGGCCGGGGGTTATTCACCCCTCCACTTT. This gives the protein CASSVEGTAGGYSPLHF.

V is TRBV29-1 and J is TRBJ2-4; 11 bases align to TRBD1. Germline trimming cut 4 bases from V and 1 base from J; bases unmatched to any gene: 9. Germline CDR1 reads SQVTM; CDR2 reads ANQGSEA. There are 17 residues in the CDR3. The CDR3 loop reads CSVGTGGAEAAKNIQYF. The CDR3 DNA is TGCAGCGTTGGGACAGGGGGCGCGGAGGCGGCCAAAAACATTCAGTACTTC.

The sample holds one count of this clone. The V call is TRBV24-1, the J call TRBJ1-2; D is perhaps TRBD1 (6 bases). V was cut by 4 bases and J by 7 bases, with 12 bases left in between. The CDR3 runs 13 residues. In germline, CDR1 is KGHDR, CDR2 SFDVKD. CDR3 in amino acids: CATSDGTTTGYTF. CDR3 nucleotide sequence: TGTGCCACCAGTGACGGGACAACTACTGGCTACACCTTC.

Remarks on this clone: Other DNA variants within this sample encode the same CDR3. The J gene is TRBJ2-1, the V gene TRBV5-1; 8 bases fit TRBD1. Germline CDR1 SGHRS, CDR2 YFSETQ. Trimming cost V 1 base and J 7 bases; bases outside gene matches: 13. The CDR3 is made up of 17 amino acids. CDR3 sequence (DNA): TGCGCCAGCAGCTTGACGCCCGGACAGGGCCGGGGGAATGAGCAGTTCTTC. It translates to CASSLTPGQGRGNEQFF.

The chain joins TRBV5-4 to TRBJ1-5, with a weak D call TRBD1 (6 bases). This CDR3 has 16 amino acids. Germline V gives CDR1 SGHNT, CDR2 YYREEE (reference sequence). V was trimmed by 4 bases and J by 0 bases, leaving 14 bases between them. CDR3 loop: CASSQRQAVSNQPQHF. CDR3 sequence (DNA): TGTGCCAGCAGCCAACGACAGGCTGTTAGCAATCAGCCCCAGCATTTT.

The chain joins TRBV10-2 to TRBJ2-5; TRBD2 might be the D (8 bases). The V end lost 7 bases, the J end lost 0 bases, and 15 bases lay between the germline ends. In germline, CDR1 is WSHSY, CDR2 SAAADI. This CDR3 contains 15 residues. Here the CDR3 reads CASIRGGTDQETQYF. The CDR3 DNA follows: TGCGCCAGCATTCGGGGGGGGACAGACCAAGAGACCCAGTACTTC.

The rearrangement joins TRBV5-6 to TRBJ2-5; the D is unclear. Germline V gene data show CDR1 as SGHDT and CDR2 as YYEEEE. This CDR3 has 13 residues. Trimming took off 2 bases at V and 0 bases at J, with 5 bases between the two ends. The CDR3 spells CASSLTNQETQYF. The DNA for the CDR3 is TGTGCCAGCAGCTTAACTAACCAAGAGACCCAGTACTTC. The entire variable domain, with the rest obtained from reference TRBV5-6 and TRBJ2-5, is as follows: DAGVTQSPTHLIKTRGQQVTLRCSPKSGHDTVSWYQQALGQGPQFIFQYYEEEERQRGNFPDRFSGHQFPNYSSELNVNALLLGDSALYLCASSLTNQETQYFGPGTRLLVL.

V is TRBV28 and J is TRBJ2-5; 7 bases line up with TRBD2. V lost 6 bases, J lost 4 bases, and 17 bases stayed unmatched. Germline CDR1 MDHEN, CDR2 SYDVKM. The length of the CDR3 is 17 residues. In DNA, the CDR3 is TGTGCCAGCAGCTCCGAAAAGCGGGATGTTGAGGTAGAGACCCAGTACTTC. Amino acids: CASSSEKRDVEVETQYF.

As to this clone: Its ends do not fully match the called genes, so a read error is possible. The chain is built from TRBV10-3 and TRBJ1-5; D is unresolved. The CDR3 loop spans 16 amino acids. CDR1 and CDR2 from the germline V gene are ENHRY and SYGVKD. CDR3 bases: TGTGCCATCAGTGAGAACGCGGCAGATAGCAATCAGCCCCAACATTTT. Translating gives CAISENAADSNQPQHF.

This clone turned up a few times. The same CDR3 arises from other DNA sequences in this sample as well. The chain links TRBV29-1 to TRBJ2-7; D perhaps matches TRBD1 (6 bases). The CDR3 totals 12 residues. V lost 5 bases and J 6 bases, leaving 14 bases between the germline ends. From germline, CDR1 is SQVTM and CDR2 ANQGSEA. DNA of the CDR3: TGCAGCGTTAAAGCAGGGGTATCCGAGCAGTACTTC. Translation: CSVKAGVSEQYF.

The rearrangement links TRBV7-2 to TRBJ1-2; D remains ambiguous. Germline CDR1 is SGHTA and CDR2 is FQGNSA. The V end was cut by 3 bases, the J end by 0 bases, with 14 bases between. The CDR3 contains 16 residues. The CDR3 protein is CASSLGEPPTNYGYTF. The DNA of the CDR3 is TGTGCCAGCAGCTTGGGCGAGCCTCCCACTAACTATGGCTACACCTTC.

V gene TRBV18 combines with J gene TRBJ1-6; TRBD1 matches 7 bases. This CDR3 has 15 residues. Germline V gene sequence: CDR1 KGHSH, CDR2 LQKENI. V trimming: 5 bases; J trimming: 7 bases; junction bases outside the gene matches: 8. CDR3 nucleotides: TGTGCCAGCTCAGTATGGGACAGACAGAATTCACCCCTCCACTTT. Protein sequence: CASSVWDRQNSPLHF.

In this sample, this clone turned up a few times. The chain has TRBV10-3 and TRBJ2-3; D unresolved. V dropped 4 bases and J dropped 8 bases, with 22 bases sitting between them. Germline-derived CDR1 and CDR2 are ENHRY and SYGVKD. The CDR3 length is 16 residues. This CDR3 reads CAISGSLNSSMATQYF. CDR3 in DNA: TGTGCCATCAGTGGCAGTTTAAACAGTTCGATGGCTACGCAGTATTTT.

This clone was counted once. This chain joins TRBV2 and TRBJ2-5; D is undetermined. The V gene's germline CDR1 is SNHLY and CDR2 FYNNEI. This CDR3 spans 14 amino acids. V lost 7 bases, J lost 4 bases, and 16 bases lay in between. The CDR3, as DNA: TGTGCCAGCAAGGCTAGAGGTGTTATAGAGACCCAGTACTTC. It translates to CASKARGVIETQYF.

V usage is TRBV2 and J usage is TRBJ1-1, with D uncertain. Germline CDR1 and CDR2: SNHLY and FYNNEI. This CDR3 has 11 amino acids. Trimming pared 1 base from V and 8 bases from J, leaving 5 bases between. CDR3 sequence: CASSEGREAFF. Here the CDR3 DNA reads TGTGCCAGCAGTGAAGGCCGGGAAGCTTTCTTT. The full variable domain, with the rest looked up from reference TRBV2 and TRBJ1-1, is EPEVTQTPSHQVTQMGQEVILRCVPISNHLYFYWYRQILGQKVEFLVSFYNNEISEKSEIFDDQFSVERPDGSNFTLKIRSTKLEDSAMYFCASSEGREAFFGQGTRLTVV.

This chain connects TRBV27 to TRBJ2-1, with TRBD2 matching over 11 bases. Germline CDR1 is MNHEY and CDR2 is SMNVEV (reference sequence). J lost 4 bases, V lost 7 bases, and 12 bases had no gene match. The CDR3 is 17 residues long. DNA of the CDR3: TGTGCCAGCACCCAACTGGGACTAGCGGTTAAATACAATGAGCAGTTCTTC. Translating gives CASTQLGLAVKYNEQFF.